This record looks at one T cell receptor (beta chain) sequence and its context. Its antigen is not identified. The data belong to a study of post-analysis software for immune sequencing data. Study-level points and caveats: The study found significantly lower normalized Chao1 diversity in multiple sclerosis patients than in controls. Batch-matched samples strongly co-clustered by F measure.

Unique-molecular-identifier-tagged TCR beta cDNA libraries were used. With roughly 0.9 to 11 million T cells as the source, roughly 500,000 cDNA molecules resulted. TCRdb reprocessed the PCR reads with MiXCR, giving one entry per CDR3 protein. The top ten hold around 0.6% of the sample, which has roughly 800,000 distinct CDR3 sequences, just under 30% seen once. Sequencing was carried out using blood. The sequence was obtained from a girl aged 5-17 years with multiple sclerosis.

The DNA for the CDR3 is TGCAGTGCTAGAGACTCGCCTGCGGCCACTGAAGCTTTCTTT. Translated: CSARDSPAATEAFF. This chain joins TRBV20-1 and TRBJ1-1; D is uncertain. The CDR3 covers 14 residues. The V end lost 0 bases, the J end lost 4 bases, and 12 bases lay between the germline ends. From germline, CDR1 is DFQATT and CDR2 SNEGSKA (reference sequence).